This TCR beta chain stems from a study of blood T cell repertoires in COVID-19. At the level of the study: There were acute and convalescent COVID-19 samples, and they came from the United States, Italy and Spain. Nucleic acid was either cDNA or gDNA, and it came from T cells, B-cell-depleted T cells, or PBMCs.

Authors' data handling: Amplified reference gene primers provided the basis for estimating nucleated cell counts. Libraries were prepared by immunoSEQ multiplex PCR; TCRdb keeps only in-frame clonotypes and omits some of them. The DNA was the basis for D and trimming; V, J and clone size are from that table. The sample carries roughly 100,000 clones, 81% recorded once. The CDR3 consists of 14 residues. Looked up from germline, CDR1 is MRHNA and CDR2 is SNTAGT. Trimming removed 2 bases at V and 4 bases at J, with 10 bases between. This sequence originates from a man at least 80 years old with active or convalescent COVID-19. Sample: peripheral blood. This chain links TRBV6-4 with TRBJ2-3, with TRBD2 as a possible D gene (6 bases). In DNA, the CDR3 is TGTGCCAGCAGTGACGGCAGGGACTCAGATACGCAGTATTTT. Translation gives CASSDGRDSDTQYF.